This TCR beta chain was profiled in a study of shared clonotypes between healthy human individuals. Study information: The cohort had two women and a few men, ages 18 to 49.

TCRdb's copy holds only in-frame clones and misses some; the assay was immunoSEQ multiplex PCR. The profile shows under 1 million clones, 90% to 95% of them singletons. This clone was detected once. Its antigen remains unknown. General study points: Rarefaction gave evidence that sorted-subset sequencing remained incomplete despite large depth. Non-shared clonotypes were found to have lower generation probabilities than the clonotypes that were shared by all four of the sorted-subset donors. Naive subsets tended to show greater estimated richness than memory subsets.

Naive CD8 populations comprised CD45RO-negative cells positively selected for CCR7, excluding terminally differentiated effector memory CD45RA+ cells. The CDR3 has 15 residues. V lost 3 bases and J 3 bases, leaving 14 bases between the germline ends. Germline V gives CDR1 KGHSH, CDR2 LQKENI. The TCR originated in a man between 25 and 39 years old in good health. The chain combines TRBV18 with TRBJ2-5; a weak D match, TRBD1 (5 bases). Source material: naive CD8+ T cells sorted from blood. The CDR3 bases are TGTGCCAGCTCACCCCAGGCAGGGTTGAAAGAGACCCAGTACTTC. Residues: CASSPQAGLKETQYF.